The TCR beta chain described here comes from a study of read filtering for tumor transcriptome and immune sequencing. The overall study: Patients were 17 to 20 male and approximately 15 female, mean age roughly 68 years, range roughly 45 to 85. Fewer than 10 patients were R-ISS I, some 15 were R-ISS II, 7 were R-ISS III.

This CDR3 is 11 amino acids long. Trimming removed 4 bases at V and 8 bases at J, with 8 bases between. The germline gives CDR1 MNHEY, CDR2 SVGEGT. Concerning this clonotype: Here the CDR3 omits its conserved ending phenylalanine or tryptophan, so a read error is the likely source.

Molecular barcoded adaptors covering alpha/delta and beta/gamma chains were used on approximately 400 ng RNA. MiXCR was run by TCRdb on the reads, yielding one entry per CDR3 protein. The repertoire holds tens of thousands of distinct CDR3 sequences, with roughly 15% as singletons. This clonotype was obtained from a donor aged 40 or older with multiple myeloma. The rearrangement joins TRBV6-2 or TRBV6-3 to TRBJ1-1, with D uncertain. Material for sequencing was a population of CD138-negative cells sorted from bone marrow. The CDR3 DNA follows: TGTGCCAGCAGTTTTCAGACGGAAGCTTTCTCT. This encodes CASSFQTEAFS.